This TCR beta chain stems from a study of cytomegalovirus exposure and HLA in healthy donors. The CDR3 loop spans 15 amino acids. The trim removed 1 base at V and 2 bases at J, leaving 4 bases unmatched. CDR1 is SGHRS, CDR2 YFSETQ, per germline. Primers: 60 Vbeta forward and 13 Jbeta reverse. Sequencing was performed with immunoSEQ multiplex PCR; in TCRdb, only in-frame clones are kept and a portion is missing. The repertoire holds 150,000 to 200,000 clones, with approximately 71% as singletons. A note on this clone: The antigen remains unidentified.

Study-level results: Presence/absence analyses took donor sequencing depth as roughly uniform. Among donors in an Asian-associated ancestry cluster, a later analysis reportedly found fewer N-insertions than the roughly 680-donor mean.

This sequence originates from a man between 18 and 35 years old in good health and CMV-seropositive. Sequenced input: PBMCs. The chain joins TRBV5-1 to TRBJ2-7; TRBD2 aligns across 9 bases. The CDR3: CASSLLREGPYEQYF. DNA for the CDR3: TGCGCCAGCAGCTTGTTGCGGGAGGGCCCCTACGAGCAGTACTTC.